This T cell receptor (beta chain) was recorded in a study of cytomegalovirus exposure and HLA in healthy donors (dated by TCRdb to about 2017). Some background on the complete study: According to a later analysis, the 120 or so validation repertoires were produced on the same platform as the roughly 600 repertoires of the first cohort. In addition to the first cohort of 500 to 850 subjects, a separate validation cohort of around 110 different subjects was used. High-throughput TCR immunosequencing, statistical association of individual TCRs with disease status, and machine learning were combined to predict cytomegalovirus infection status. The study was designed to test whether signatures of past pathogen exposure could be identified by cataloging public T cell receptors.

As concerns this clone: Its target antigen remains unknown. Qualities for individual bases were not recorded, and no much larger clone is one base off.

Overall study results and their limits: The study listed around 160 TCR beta chains as associated with cytomegalovirus. The authors suggested that the approach could potentially be generalized to other disease states and immunological phenotypes. In a later analysis, TCRs clustered in the first cohort were found to also tend to co-occur in the 120 validation repertoires, with around 94% of cluster scores above 0. While some public TCRs were present in many individuals, most TCR sequences turned up only very rarely across donors. In vitro tests confirmed that a few of the cytomegalovirus-associated TCR beta chains recognize cytomegalovirus antigens. The classifier was reported to diagnose cytomegalovirus status with high specificity and sensitivity in both the original cohort and the validation cohort. The validation cohort had no HLA typing available for a later analysis, so co-occurrence within that cohort was assessed over all 120 or so repertoires.

To prepare the library, the immunoSEQ multiplex PCR assay was applied. Concerning the study's data processing: A statistical classification framework was developed to diagnose cytomegalovirus status using the catalog of TCR beta chain sequences. The immuneACCESS repertoire file appears here via TCRdb, limited to in-frame rearrangements. These files lack a portion of the clones; in checked studies, under half of the deficit traces to unresolved V genes, and the cause of the others is not known. That table is the source of V, J and clone size, and D and trimming were worked out from the DNA. In all, the sample holds approximately 200,000 clones, and roughly 82% of those were seen once. The top ten clones comprise roughly 13% of the sample. Based on the germline V gene (reference sequence), the CDR1 and CDR2 sequences are MNHEY and SMNVEV. Trimming costs V 0 bases and J 4 bases, and their ends lie 9 bases apart. The CDR3 runs 14 residues from the cysteine to the phenylalanine. Left in the record is the CDR3 DNA by itself, 42 bases read in frame from the first base.

Donors formed part of the validation cohort, which comprised 120 subjects and was distinct from the first cohort of several hundred subjects. The sample comprised PBMCs. Recombination linked TRBV27 to TRBJ1-1; the D segment cannot be called with confidence. The receptor comes from a woman under 40 in good health and CMV-seropositive. In nucleotide form, the sequence is TGTGCCAGCAGTTTATCGCTGGCGGGCACTGAAGCTTTCTTT. This translates into CASSLSLAGTEAFF.